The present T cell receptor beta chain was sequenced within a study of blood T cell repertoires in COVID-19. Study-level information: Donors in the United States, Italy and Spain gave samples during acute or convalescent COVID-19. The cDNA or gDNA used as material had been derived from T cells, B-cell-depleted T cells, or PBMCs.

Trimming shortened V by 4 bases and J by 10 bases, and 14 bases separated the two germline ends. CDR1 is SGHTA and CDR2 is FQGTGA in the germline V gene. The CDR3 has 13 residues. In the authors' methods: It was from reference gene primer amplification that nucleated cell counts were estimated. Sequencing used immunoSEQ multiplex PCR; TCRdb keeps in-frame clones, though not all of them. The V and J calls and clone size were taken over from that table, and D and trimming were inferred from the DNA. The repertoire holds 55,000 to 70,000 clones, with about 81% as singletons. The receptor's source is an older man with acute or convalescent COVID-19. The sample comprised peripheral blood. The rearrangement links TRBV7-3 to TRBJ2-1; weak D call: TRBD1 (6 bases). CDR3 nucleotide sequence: TGTGCCAGCAGCTCCGGACAGTTGTCCGAGCAGTTCTTC. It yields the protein CASSSGQLSEQFF.